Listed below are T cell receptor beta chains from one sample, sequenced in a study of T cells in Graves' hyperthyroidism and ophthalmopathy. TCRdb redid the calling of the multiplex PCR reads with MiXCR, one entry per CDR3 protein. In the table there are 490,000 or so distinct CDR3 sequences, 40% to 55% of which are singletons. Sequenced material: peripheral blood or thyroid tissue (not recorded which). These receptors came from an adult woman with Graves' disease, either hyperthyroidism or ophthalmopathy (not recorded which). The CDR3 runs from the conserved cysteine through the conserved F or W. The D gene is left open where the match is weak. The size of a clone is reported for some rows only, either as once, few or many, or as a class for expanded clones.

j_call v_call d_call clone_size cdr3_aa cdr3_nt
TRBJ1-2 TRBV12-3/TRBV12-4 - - CASTPGTKGRGYTF TGTGCCAGCACCCCCGGGACCAAGGGAAGAGGCTACACCTTC
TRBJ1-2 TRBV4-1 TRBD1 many CASSQDTGTGKNGYTF TGCGCCAGCAGCCAAGATACGGGGACAGGGAAGAATGGCTACACCTTC
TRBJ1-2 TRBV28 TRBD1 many CASSLRTGTYGYTF TGTGCCAGCAGTCTTCGGACAGGGACCTATGGCTACACCTTC
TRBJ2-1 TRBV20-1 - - CSASWGNSYTEQFF TGCAGTGCCTCCTGGGGAAACTCCTACACTGAGCAGTTCTTC
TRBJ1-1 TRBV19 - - CASNIRMNTEAFF TGTGCCAGTAATATCCGAATGAACACTGAAGCTTTCTTT
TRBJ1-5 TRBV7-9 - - CASSPGAGGNQPQHF TGTGCCAGCAGCCCAGGGGCAGGAGGCAATCAGCCCCAGCATTTT
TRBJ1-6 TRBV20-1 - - CSARSDLQGSYNSPLHF TGCAGTGCTAGAAGCGACCTCCAAGGCTCCTATAATTCACCCCTCCACTTT
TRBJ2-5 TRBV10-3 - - CAISTPLDGYTETQYF TGTGCCATCAGCACCCCCTTGGACGGGTATACGGAGACCCAGTACTTC
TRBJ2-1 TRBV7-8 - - CASSLLTGYEQFF TGTGCCAGCAGCTTACTTACAGGGTATGAGCAGTTCTTC
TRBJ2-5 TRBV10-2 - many CASSESGTAKETQYF TGCGCCAGCAGTGAGTCCGGCACAGCGAAAGAGACCCAGTACTTC
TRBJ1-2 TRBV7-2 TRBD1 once CASSTGTGAHYGYTF TGTGCCAGCAGCACCGGGACAGGGGCCCACTATGGCTACACCTTC
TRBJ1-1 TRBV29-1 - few CSVVRGNTEAFF TGCAGCGTTGTGCGGGGAAACACTGAAGCTTTCTTT
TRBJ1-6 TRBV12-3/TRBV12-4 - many CASRLQDSPLHF TGTGCCAGCAGGCTCCAGGATTCACCCCTCCACTTT
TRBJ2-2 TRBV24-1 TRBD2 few CATSDFSGPNTGELFF TGTGCCACCAGTGATTTTAGCGGGCCAAACACCGGGGAGCTGTTTTTT